This T cell receptor (beta chain) derives from a study of CD8 T cells in ankylosing spondylitis. General study points: The study looked at matched synovial fluid samples from ankylosing spondylitis patients. Disease-linked clones were reported to be significantly enriched there. A motif in TCR beta, a set of eight highly homologous variants, appeared characteristic of ankylosing spondylitis blood. Certain motif variants had earlier been reported in reactive arthritis synovial fluid and blood.

This clonotype was seen only once. Its specificity is not known. The limits of the CDR3 on the DNA are not certain, so only TCRdb's listed CDR3 is given. Quantitative 5'-RACE was performed with molecular barcodes, and it yielded the TCR beta libraries. One entry per CDR3 protein, called by TCRdb with MiXCR from the 5' RACE reads. The sample carries more than 150,000 distinct CDR3 sequences, about 20% recorded once. The CDR3 spans 18 amino acids, including both terminal residues. The chain links TRBV23-1 to TRBJ2-2; TRBD2, as called in the table, went unchecked against the DNA. TRBV23-1 is filed as an ORF, its function uncertain. Sequenced input: blood, either unsorted or a sorted T cell fraction (not recorded which). The receptor's source is a male donor under 35 with ankylosing spondylitis or in good health (not recorded which). CDR3 protein: CASSQSKKREFSPGSCFF.